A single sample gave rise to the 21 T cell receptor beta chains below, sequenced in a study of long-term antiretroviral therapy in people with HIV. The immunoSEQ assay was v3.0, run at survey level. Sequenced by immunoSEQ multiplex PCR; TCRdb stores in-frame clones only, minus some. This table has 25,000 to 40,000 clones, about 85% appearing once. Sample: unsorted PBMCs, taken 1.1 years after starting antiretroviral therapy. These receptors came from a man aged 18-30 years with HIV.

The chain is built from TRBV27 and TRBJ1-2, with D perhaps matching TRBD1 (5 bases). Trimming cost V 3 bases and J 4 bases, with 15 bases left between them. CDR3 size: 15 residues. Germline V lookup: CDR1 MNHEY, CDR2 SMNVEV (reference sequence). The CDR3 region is CASSFASGQVYGYTF. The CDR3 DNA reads TGTGCCAGCAGTTTCGCTTCCGGACAAGTCTATGGCTACACCTTC.

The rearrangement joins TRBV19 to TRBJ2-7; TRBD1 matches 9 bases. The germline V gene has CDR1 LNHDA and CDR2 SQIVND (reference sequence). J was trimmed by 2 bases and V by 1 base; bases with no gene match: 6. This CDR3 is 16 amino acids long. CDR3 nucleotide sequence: TGTGCCAGTAGTATAGCCGGGACAGGGTCTACCTACGAGCAGTACTTC. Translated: CASSIAGTGSTYEQYF.

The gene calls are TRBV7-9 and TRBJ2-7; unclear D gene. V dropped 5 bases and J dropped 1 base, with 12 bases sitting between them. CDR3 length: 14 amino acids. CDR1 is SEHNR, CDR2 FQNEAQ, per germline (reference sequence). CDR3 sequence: CASSLRPESYEQYF. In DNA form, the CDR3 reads TGTGCCAGCAGCCTACGCCCCGAGTCCTACGAGCAGTACTTC.

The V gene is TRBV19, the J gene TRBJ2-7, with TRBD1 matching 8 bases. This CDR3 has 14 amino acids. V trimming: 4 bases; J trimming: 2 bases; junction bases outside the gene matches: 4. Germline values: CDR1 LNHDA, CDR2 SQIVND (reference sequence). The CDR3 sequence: CASSRQGSPYEQYF. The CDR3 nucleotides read TGTGCCAGTAGTAGACAGGGGAGTCCCTACGAGCAGTACTTC.

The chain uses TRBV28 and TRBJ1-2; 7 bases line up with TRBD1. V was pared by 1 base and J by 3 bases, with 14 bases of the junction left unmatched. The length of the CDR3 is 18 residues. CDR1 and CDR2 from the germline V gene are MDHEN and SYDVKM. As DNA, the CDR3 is TGTGCCAGCAGTTTATCCCCCCGGACAGGACCTTTGTACTATGGCTACACCTTC. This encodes CASSLSPRTGPLYYGYTF.

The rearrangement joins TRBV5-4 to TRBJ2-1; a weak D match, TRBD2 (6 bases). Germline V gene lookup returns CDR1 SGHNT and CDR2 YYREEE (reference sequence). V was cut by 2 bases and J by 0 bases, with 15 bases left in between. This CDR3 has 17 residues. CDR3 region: CASSLTPEGSSYNEQFF. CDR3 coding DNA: TGTGCCAGCAGCTTAACGCCGGAGGGGAGCTCCTACAATGAGCAGTTCTTC.

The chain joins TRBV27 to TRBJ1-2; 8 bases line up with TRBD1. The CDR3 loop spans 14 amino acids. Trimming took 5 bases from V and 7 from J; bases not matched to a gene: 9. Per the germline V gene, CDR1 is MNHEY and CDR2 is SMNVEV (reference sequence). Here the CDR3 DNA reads TGTGCCAGCAGTGCTCCAGGGGGCGCTTCTGGCTACACCTTC. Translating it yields CASSAPGGASGYTF.

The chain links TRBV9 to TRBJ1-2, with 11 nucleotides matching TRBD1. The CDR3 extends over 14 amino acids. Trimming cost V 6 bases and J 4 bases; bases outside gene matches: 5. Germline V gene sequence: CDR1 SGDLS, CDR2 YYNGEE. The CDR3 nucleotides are TGTGCCAGCAACCGGGACAGGGGGTTCTATGGCTACACCTTC. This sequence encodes CASNRDRGFYGYTF.

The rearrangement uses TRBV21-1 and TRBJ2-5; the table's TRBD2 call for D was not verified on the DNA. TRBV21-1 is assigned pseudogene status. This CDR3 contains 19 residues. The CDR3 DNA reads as TGTGCCAGCAGCAAAGTGAGGCGGGAGGACCCTGAGATACAAGAGACCCAGTACTTC. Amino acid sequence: CASSKVRREDPEIQETQYF.

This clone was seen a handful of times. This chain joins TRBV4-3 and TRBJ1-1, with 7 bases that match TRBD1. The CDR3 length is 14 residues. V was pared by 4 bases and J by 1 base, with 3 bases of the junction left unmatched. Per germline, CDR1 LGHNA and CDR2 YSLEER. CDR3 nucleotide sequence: TGCGCCAGCAGCCTCCGACAGGGGAACACTGAAGCTTTCTTT. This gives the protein CASSLRQGNTEAFF.

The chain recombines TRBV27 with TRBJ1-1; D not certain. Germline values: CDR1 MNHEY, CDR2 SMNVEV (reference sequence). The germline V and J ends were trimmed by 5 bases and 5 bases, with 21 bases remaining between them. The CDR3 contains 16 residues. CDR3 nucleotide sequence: TGTGCCAGCAGTCCAGGCCTAGGACGCCGTGGGACTGAAGCTTTCTTT. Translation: CASSPGLGRRGTEAFF.

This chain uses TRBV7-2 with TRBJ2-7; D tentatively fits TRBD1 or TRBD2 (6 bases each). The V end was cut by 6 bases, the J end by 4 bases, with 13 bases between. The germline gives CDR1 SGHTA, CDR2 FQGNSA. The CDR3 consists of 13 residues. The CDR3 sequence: CASRGGPVYEQYF. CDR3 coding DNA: TGTGCCAGCAGGGGGGGCCCAGTATACGAGCAGTACTTC.

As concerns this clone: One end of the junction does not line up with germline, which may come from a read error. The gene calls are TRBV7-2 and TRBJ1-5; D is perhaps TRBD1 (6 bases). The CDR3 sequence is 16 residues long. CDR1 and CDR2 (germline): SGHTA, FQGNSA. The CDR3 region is CASSIAPGTLNQPQHF. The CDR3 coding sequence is TGTGCCAGCAGCATAGCACCCGGGACACTTAATCAGCCCCAGCATTTT.

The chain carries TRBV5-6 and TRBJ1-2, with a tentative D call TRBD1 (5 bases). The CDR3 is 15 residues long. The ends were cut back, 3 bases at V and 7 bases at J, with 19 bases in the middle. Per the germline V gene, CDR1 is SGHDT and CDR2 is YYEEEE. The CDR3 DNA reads TGTGCCAGCAGCTGGATGACAGAGACCTTTGGTGGCTACACCTTC. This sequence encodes CASSWMTETFGGYTF.

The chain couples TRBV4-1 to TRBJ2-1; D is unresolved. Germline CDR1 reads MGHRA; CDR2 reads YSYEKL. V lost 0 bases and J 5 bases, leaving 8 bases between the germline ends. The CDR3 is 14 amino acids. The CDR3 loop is CASSQDGSDNEQFF. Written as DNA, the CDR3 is TGCGCCAGCAGCCAAGATGGTTCGGACAATGAGCAGTTCTTC.

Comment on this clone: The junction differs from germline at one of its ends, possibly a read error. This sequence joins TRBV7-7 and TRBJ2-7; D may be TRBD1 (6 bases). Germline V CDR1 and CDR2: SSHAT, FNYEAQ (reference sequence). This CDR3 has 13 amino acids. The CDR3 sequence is CASSTRTDYEQYF. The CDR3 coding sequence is TGTGCTAGCAGCACCCGGACAGACTACGAGCAGTACTTC.

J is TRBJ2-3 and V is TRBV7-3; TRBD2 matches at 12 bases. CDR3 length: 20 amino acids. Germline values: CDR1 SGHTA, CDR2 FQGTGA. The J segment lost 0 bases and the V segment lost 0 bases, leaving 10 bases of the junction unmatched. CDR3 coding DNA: TGTGCCAGCAGCTTAACGGGGCCCCCAGGACTAGCGGGAAGCACAGATACGCAGTATTTT. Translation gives CASSLTGPPGLAGSTDTQYF.

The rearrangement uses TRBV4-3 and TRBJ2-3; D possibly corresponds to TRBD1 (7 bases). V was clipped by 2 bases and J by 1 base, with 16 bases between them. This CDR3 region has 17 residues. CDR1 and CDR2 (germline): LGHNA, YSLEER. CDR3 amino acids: CASSQRPQGEGTDTQYF. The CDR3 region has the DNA TGCGCCAGCAGCCAACGACCCCAGGGGGAGGGCACAGATACGCAGTATTTT.

The CDR3 sequence is CASSLVLAGNLEQFF. CDR3 sequence (DNA): TGTGCCAGCAGCTTAGTACTAGCGGGTAATCTTGAGCAGTTCTTC. V and J are TRBV7-8 and TRBJ2-1, with 9 bases that match TRBD2. The CDR3 covers 15 residues. Unmatched junction bases numbered 7, after V lost 1 base and J lost 9 bases. The germline CDR1 and CDR2 sequences are SGHVS and FQNEAQ.

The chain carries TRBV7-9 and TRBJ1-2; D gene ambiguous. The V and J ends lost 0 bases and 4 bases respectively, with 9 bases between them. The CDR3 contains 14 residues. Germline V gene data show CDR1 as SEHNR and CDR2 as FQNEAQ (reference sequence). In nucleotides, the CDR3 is TGTGCCAGCAGCTTAGCACAGTTCAGCTATGGCTACACCTTC. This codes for CASSLAQFSYGYTF. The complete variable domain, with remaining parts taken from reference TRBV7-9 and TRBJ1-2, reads DTGVSQNPRHKITKRGQNVTFRCDPISEHNRLYWYRQTLGQGPEFLTYFQNEAQLEKSRLLSDRFSAERPKGSFSTLEIQRTEQGDSAMYLCASSLAQFSYGYTFGSGTRLTVV.

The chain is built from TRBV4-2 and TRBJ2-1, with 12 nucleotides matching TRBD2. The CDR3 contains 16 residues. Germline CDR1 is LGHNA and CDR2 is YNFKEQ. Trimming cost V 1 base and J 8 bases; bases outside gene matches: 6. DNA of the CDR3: TGTGCCAGCAGCCAAGTAATGACTAGCGGGAGCTATGAGCAGTTCTTC. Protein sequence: CASSQVMTSGSYEQFF.